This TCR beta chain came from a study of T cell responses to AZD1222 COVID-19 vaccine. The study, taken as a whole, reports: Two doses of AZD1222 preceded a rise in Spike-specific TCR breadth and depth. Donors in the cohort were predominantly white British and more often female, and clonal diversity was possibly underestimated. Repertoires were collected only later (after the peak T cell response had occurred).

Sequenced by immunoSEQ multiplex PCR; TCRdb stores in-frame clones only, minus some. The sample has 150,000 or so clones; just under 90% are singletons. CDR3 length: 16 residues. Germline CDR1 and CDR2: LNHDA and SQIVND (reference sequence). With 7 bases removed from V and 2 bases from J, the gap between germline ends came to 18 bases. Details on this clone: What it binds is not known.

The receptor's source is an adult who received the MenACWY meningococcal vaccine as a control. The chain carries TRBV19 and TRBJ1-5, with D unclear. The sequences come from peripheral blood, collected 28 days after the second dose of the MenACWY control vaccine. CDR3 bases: TGTGCCAGTACCAAAGCGGGTCCGTGGGGCAATCAGCCCCAGCATTTT. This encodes CASTKAGPWGNQPQHF.